Listed below are T cell receptor beta chains from one sample, sequenced in a study of CD8 T cells in ankylosing spondylitis. TCRdb independently ran MiXCR on the 5' RACE reads; one entry per CDR3 protein. Seen here are 120,000 or so distinct CDR3 sequences, roughly 13% observed once, and the top ten hold about 3%. The sample consisted of blood, either unsorted or a sorted T cell fraction (not recorded which). Receptor source: a female donor with ankylosing spondylitis or in good health (not recorded which). Both conserved end residues are part of each CDR3. The D gene is left open where the match is weak. Not every row has a clone size; where given, it reads once, few, many or a size class.

size,length,D,V,J,CDR3,DNA
few,15,TRBD1,TRBV18,TRBJ2-4,CASSPDRGAGNIQYF,TGTGCCAGCTCACCTGACAGGGGCGCGGGAAACATTCAGTACTTC
few,14,-,TRBV20-1,TRBJ1-1,CSARGGPRNTEAFF,TGCAGTGCTAGAGGCGGACCCAGGAACACTGAAGCTTTCTTT
many,16,-,TRBV14,TRBJ2-1,CASSQDIGTYNNEQFF,TGTGCCAGCAGCCAAGATATAGGGACGTACAACAATGAGCAGTTCTTC
-,12,-,TRBV15,TRBJ2-7,CATSIEVGRIYF,TGTGCCACCAGCATTGAGGTTGGTCGGATATACTTC
-,22,-,TRBV7-1,TRBJ1-5,CASSSPYGGAQVWDVRNQPQHF,TGTGCCAGCAGCTCGCCCTATGGAGGGGCGCAGGTATGGGATGTTCGCAATCAGCCCCAGCATTTT
many,12,-,TRBV29-1,TRBJ1-1,CSVADGNTEAFF,TGCAGCGTTGCAGACGGGAACACTGAAGCTTTCTTT
many,14,-,TRBV28,TRBJ2-2,CASKGFPNTGELFF,TGTGCCAGCAAGGGATTCCCCAACACCGGGGAGCTGTTTTTT
many,14,-,TRBV7-6,TRBJ1-1,CASSALPGTTEAFF,TGTGCCAGCAGCGCCTTGCCGGGAACCACTGAAGCTTTCTTT
many,13,-,TRBV2,TRBJ2-2,CARGTANTGELFF,TGTGCCAGGGGGACTGCGAACACCGGGGAGCTGTTTTTT
-,16,-,TRBV2,TRBJ2-1,CASSEAVSGLYNEQFF,TGTGCCAGCAGTGAAGCAGTGAGCGGACTATACAATGAGCAGTTCTTC
many,13,-,TRBV27,TRBJ2-5,CASSRGRQETQYF,TGTGCCAGCAGTCGGGGGAGGCAAGAGACCCAGTACTTC
many,15,-,TRBV11-2,TRBJ2-1,CASSLEFSVHNEQFF,TGTGCCAGCAGCTTAGAGTTCTCCGTACACAATGAGCAGTTCTTC
few,15,TRBD1,TRBV10-2,TRBJ1-6,CASSEGRQGNSPLHF,TGCGCCAGCTCCGAGGGGCGACAGGGGAATTCACCCCTCCACTTT
-,14,-,TRBV28,TRBJ2-1,CATSLGADYNEQFF,TGTGCCACCAGTTTAGGAGCGGATTACAATGAGCAGTTCTTC
few,16,-,TRBV6-5,TRBJ1-5,CASSYSGRDSNQPQHF,TGTGCCAGCAGTTACTCGGGGAGGGATAGCAATCAGCCCCAGCATTTT
few,14,TRBD2,TRBV5-1,TRBJ2-7,CASSWTSVSYEQYF,TGCGCCAGCAGCTGGACTAGCGTATCCTACGAGCAGTACTTC
-,15,TRBD2,TRBV7-3,TRBJ2-5,CASSLNGRGQETQYF,TGTGCCAGCAGCTTAAACGGGAGGGGTCAAGAGACCCAGTACTTC
-,13,-,TRBV20-1,TRBJ2-1,CSARGGDYNEQFF,TGCAGTGCTAGGGGCGGAGATTACAATGAGCAGTTCTTC
few,14,TRBD1,TRBV27,TRBJ2-3,CASSFQQGPDTQYF,TGTGCCAGCAGTTTTCAACAGGGGCCAGATACGCAGTATTTT
few,17,TRBD2,TRBV12-3/TRBV12-4,TRBJ2-7,CASSLGLAGGLSYEQYF,TGTGCCAGCAGTTTAGGGCTAGCGGGAGGTCTATCCTACGAGCAGTACTTC
-,15,TRBD1,TRBV5-1,TRBJ1-6,CASSLPGQDNSPLHF,TGCGCCAGCAGCTTGCCGGGACAGGATAATTCACCCCTCCACTTT
few,18,TRBD2,TRBV18,TRBJ2-1,CASSPSGSSGILYNEQFF,TGTGCCAGCTCACCGTCCGGGTCTAGCGGTATTCTTTACAATGAGCAGTTCTTC
many,14,TRBD2,TRBV20-1,TRBJ2-5,CSAYLAGGLETQYF,TGCAGTGCTTACCTAGCGGGGGGGCTGGAGACCCAGTACTTC
-,16,-,TRBV5-1,TRBJ2-2,CASSWVSSVMSGELFF,TGCGCCAGCAGCTGGGTTTCTAGCGTGATGAGCGGGGAGCTGTTTTTT
many,16,-,TRBV5-1,TRBJ2-4,CASAPGEAVAKNIQYF,TGCGCCAGCGCGCCGGGGGAAGCGGTAGCCAAAAACATTCAGTACTTC
many,15,-,TRBV12-3/TRBV12-4,TRBJ2-5,CASGRGAADQETQYF,TGTGCCAGCGGACGGGGGGCAGCCGATCAAGAGACCCAGTACTTC
few,14,TRBD2,TRBV20-1,TRBJ2-1,CSARGTSGIAEQFF,TGCAGTGCTAGAGGCACTAGCGGGATCGCTGAGCAGTTCTTC
many,12,-,TRBV7-9,TRBJ1-1,CASSPESPLAFF,TGTGCCAGCAGCCCAGAGTCCCCCCTAGCTTTCTTT
few,15,-,TRBV18,TRBJ1-3,CASSPPDRSGNTIYF,TGTGCCAGCTCACCACCGGACCGCTCTGGAAACACCATATATTTT